The T cell receptor beta chain under discussion was sequenced for a study of cytomegalovirus exposure and HLA in healthy donors (dated by TCRdb to about 2017). The study in broad terms: According to a later analysis, the roughly 120 validation repertoires were produced on the same platform as the 700 or so repertoires of the first cohort. The study was designed to test whether signatures of past pathogen exposure could be identified by cataloging public T cell receptors. In addition to the first cohort of several hundred subjects, a separate validation cohort of over 90 different subjects was used. The study combined high-throughput TCR immunosequencing, statistical association of individual TCRs with disease status, and machine learning to predict cytomegalovirus infection status. Study-wide conclusions, independent of this receptor: The study listed 164 TCR beta chains as associated with cytomegalovirus. Most TCR sequences were observed very rarely across donors, whereas some public TCRs were present in many individuals. A later analysis lacked HLA typing for the validation cohort, so it scored co-occurrence in that cohort across all 110 or so repertoires. Cytomegalovirus status was reported to be diagnosed by the classifier with high specificity and sensitivity in both the original and validation cohorts. A few of the identified cytomegalovirus-associated TCR beta chains were confirmed in vitro to be specific for cytomegalovirus antigens. The authors suggested that the approach could potentially be extended to other disease states and immunological phenotypes. Subsequent analysis determined that TCRs grouped into clusters in the first cohort also showed a tendency toward co-occurrence across the roughly 110 validation repertoires, and 85% to 95% of cluster scores exceeded 0.

Library preparation employed the immunoSEQ multiplex PCR assay. The original methods were these. A statistical classification framework was developed to diagnose cytomegalovirus status using the catalog of TCR beta chain sequences. TCRdb stores this immuneACCESS table with in-frame sequences only. Part of the clones is absent; in the studies checked, under half of the shortfall reflects unresolved V genes, and no reason is known for the rest. The V and J calls and the clone size are those of that table, but D and trimming were determined from the DNA. The sample table shows about 280,000 clones, and approximately 86% are seen once. 1% of the sample belongs to the ten largest clones. Per the germline V gene, SGDLS is the CDR1 and YYNGEE is the CDR2. Trimming at the junction amounts to 0 bases on V and 4 bases on J, and the germline ends lie 13 bases apart. Including cysteine and phenylalanine, the CDR3 has 15 amino acids. CDR3 DNA is the only sequence kept; it has 45 bases, read in frame from the first base.

Only one count was recorded for this clone. Its target antigen remains unknown. One base away there is no much larger clone; base qualities are not given. Separate from the roughly 700-subject first cohort, the validation cohort of 90 to 150 subjects was the group to which the donors belonged. The rearranged segments are TRBV9 and TRBJ1-2; TRBD1 is perhaps the D gene, given 5 matching bases. The clonotype originates from a woman under 30 in good health and CMV-seronegative. Input material: PBMCs. In nucleotides, the sequence is TGTGCCAGCAGCGTAGATAAGGGACTCTCCTATGGCTACACCTTC. This gives the protein CASSVDKGLSYGYTF.